The present TCR beta chain was sequenced within a study of T cell changes during pregnancy in multiple sclerosis. The data were produced by immunoSEQ multiplex PCR, yet TCRdb's version contains in-frame clones alone and is incomplete. Found here are around 71,000 clones, approximately 94% of them singletons; the top ten hold over 1%. A single count supports this clone. Germline loops: CDR1 SQVTM, CDR2 ANQGSEA. This CDR3 has 13 amino acids. The V and J ends lost 7 bases and 6 bases respectively, with 16 bases between them. This TCR came from a female donor with multiple sclerosis, enrolled in a pregnancy study. The chain has TRBV29-1 and TRBJ2-1; D perhaps matches TRBD1 (6 bases). This specimen consisted of peripheral blood, obtained in the third trimester of pregnancy. In nucleotides, the CDR3 is TGCAGCGCCGCACCGGGACACCCCAATGAGCAGTTCTTC. Encoded protein: CSAAPGHPNEQFF.